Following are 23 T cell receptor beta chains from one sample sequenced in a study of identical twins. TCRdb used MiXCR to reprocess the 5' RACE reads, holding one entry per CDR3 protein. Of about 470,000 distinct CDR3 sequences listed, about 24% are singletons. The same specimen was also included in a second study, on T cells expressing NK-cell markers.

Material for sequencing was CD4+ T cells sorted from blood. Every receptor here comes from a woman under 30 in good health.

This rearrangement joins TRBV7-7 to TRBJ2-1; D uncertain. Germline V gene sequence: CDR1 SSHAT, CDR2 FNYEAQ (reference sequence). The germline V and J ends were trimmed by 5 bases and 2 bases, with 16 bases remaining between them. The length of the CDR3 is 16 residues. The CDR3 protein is CASSPNVDVTYNEQFF. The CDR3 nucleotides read TGTGCCAGCAGCCCCAATGTGGACGTAACCTACAATGAGCAGTTCTTC.

DNA of the CDR3: TGCAGTGCTGGCCGGGACAGGGAAGCTTTCTTT. It translates to CSAGRDREAFF. V usage is TRBV20-1 and J usage is TRBJ1-1; TRBD1 matches 8 bases. The V and J ends lost 5 bases and 8 bases, in that order; junction bases with no gene match: 4. The CDR3 contains 11 residues. Germline values: CDR1 DFQATT, CDR2 SNEGSKA (reference sequence).

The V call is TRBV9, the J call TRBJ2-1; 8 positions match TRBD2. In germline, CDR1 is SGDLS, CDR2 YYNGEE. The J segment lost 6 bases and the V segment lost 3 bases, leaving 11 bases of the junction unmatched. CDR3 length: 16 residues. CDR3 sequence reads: CASSAPGLVMGNEQFF. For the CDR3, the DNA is TGTGCCAGCAGCGCCCCGGGACTAGTAATGGGCAATGAGCAGTTCTTC.

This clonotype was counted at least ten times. The CDR3 DNA reads TGTGCCAGCAGCCGGGGATACAATGAGCAGTTCTTC. The encoded protein is CASSRGYNEQFF. V and J are TRBV3-1 and TRBJ2-1, with unresolved D. Between the trimmed V and J ends, which lost 4 bases and 4 bases, there was a span of 5 bases. The CDR3 is 12 amino acids. Germline values: CDR1 LGHDT, CDR2 YNNKEL (reference sequence).

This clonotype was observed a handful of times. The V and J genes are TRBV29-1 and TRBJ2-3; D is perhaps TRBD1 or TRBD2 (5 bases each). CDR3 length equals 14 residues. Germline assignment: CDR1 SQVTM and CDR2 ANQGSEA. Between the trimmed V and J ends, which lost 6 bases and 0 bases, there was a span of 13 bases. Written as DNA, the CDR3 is TGCAGCGTCCGAGGGGCGTCTAGCACAGATACGCAGTATTTT. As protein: CSVRGASSTDTQYF.

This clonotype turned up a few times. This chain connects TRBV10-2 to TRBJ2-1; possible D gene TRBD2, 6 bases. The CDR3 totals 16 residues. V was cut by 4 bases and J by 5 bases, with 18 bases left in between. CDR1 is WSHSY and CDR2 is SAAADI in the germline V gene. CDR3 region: CASSVSSGRVNNEQFF. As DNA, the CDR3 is TGCGCCAGCAGTGTTTCGTCCGGGAGAGTTAACAATGAGCAGTTCTTC.

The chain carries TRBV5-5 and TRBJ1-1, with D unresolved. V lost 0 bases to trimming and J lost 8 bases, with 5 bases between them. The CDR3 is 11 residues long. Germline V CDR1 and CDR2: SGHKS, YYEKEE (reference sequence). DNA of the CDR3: TGTGCCAGCAGCTTGGACCCAGAAGCTTTCTTT. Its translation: CASSLDPEAFF.

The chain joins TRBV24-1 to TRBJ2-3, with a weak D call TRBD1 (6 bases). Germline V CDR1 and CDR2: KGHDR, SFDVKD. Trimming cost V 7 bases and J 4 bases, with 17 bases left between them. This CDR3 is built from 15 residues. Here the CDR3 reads CATREGGDGADTQYF. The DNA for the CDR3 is TGTGCCACCAGAGAAGGGGGTGACGGCGCAGATACGCAGTATTTT.

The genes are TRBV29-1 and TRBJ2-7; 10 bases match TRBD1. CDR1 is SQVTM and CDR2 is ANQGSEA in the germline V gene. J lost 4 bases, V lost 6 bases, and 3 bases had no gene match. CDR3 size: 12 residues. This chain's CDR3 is CSVPGQGYEQYF. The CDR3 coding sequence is TGCAGCGTACCGGGACAGGGGTACGAGCAGTACTTC.

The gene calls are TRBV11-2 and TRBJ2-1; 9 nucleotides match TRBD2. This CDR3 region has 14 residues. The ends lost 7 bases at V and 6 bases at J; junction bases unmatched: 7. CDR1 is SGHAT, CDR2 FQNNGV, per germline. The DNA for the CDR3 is TGTGCCAGCACCCATAGCGGGGGTATCAATGAGCAGTTCTTC. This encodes CASTHSGGINEQFF. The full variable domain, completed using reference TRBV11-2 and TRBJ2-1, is EAGVAQSPRYKIIEKRQSVAFWCNPISGHATLYWYQQILGQGPKLLIQFQNNGVVDDSQLPKDRFSAERLKGVDSTLKIQPAKLEDSAVYLCASTHSGGINEQFFGPGTRLTVL.

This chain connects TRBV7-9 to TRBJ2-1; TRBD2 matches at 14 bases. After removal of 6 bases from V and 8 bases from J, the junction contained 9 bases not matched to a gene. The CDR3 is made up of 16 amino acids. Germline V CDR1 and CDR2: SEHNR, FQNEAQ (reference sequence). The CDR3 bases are TGTGCCAGCAGACCGCCCGGGACTAGCGGGAGCTATGAGCAGTTCTTC. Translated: CASRPPGTSGSYEQFF. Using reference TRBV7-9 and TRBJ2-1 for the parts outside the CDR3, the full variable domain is DTGVSQNPRHKITKRGQNVTFRCDPISEHNRLYWYRQTLGQGPEFLTYFQNEAQLEKSRLLSDRFSAERPKGSFSTLEIQRTEQGDSAMYLCASRPPGTSGSYEQFFGPGTRLTVL.

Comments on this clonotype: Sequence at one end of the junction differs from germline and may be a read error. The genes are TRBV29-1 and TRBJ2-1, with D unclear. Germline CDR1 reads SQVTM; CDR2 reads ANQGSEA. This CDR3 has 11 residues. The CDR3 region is CRVGRNNEQFF. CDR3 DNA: TGCCGCGTTGGCAGGAACAATGAGCAGTTCTTC.

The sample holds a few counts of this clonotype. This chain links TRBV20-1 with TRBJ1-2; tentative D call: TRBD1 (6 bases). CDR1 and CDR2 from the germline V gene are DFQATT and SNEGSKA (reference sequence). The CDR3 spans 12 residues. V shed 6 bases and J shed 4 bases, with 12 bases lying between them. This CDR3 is CSARGHSYGYTF. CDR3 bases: TGCAGTGCGCGGGGACATAGCTATGGCTACACCTTC.

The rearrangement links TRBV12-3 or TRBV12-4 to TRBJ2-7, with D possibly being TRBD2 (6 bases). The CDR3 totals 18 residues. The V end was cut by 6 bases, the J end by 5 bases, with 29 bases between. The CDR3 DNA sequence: TGTGCCAGCAGCTGGAGGGGCCGTATTCTCTTGGGTTCGGACGAGCAGTACTTC. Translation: CASSWRGRILLGSDEQYF.

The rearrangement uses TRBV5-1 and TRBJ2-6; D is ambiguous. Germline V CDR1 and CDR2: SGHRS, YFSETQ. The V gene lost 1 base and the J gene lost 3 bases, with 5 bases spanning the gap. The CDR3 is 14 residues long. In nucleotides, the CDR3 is TGCGCCAGCAGCTTGATAGGTGGGGCCAACGTCCTGACTTTC. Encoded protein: CASSLIGGANVLTF.

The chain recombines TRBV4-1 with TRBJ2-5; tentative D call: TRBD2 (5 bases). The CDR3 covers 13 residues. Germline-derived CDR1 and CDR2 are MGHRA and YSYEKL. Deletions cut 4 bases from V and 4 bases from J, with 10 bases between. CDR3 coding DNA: TGCGCCAGCAGCCTTACTAGGTCAGAGACCCAGTACTTC. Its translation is CASSLTRSETQYF.

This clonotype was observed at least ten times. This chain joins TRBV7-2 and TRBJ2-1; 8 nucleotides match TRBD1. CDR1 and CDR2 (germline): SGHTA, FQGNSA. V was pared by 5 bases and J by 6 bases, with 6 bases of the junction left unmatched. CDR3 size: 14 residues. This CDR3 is CASSPDRGRNEQFF. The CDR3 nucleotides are TGTGCCAGCAGCCCAGACAGGGGCCGCAATGAGCAGTTCTTC.

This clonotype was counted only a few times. The CDR3 DNA follows: TGTGCCAGCAGCCCATTCACCGGGGAGCTGTTTTTT. It yields the protein CASSPFTGELFF. V usage is TRBV9 and J usage is TRBJ2-2; D is undetermined. The CDR3 has 12 residues. Looked up from germline, CDR1 is SGDLS and CDR2 is YYNGEE. Trimming pared 4 bases from V and 4 bases from J, leaving 5 bases between.

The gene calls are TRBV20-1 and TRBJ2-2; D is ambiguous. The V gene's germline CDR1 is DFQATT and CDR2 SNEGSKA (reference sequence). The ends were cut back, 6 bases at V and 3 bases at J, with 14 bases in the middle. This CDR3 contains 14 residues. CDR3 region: CSATDSYYTGELFF. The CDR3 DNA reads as TGCAGTGCCACAGATTCATACTACACCGGGGAGCTGTTTTTT.

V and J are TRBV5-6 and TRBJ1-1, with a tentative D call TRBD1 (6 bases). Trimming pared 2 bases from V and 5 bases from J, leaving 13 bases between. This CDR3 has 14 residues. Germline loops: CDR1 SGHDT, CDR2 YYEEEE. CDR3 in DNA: TGTGCCAGCAGCTTACGGGGGCTGCGTACTGAAGCTTTCTTT. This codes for CASSLRGLRTEAFF.

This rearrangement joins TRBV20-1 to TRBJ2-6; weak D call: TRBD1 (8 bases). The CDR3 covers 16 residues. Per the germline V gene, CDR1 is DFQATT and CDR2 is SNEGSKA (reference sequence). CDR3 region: CALGGTGLSGANVLTF. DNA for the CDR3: TGCGCCTTGGGGGGGACAGGTCTGTCTGGGGCCAACGTCCTGACTTTC.

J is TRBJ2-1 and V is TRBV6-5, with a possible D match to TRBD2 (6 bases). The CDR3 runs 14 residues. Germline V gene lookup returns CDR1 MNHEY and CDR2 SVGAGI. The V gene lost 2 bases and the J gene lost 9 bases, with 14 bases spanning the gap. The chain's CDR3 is CASSYGGSKSEQFF. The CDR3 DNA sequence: TGTGCCAGCAGTTACGGGGGGAGTAAGAGTGAGCAGTTCTTC.

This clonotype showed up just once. CDR3 protein: CASRVSYGYTF. As DNA, the CDR3 is TGTGCCAGCAGGGTATCTTATGGCTACACCTTC. The rearrangement joins TRBV7-9 to TRBJ1-2; D is undetermined. Germline lookup yields CDR1 SEHNR and CDR2 FQNEAQ (reference sequence). V lost 6 bases, J lost 5 bases, and 7 bases lay in between. This CDR3 region has 11 residues.